A single sample gave rise to the 3 T cell receptor beta chains below, sequenced in a study of a mutant IDH1 vaccine in newly diagnosed glioma. Clones were sequenced by immunoSEQ multiplex PCR, and TCRdb holds only the in-frame ones, with some missing. Altogether over 60,000 clones are present, roughly 90% being singletons, with the ten largest covering around 1.9%. The time point: week 11, during vaccination. Vaccination used 300 ug of mutant IDH1 20-mer peptide per dose, with topical imiquimod. Their antigens remain unidentified. The specimen comprised PBMCs, sampled from a glioma patient whose treatment included an IDH1 peptide vaccine. The receptors here all came from a man aged 40-50 years with glioma.

The chain links TRBV28 to TRBJ1-2; 9 bases match TRBD1. The CDR3 has 16 residues. V lost 2 bases to trimming and J lost 7 bases; unmatched junction nucleotides: 11. Germline CDR1 reads MDHEN; CDR2 reads SYDVKM. The CDR3 DNA sequence: TGTGCCAGCAGTTTAATTGGGGACAGGGAGGAGGTTGGCTACACCTTC. Translated: CASSLIGDREEVGYTF.

This chain links TRBV5-5 with TRBJ1-1; no firm D call. This CDR3 spans 13 amino acids. Germline V gives CDR1 SGHKS, CDR2 YYEKEE (reference sequence). V lost 2 bases, J lost 4 bases, and 9 bases lay in between. CDR3: CASSLGYATEAFF. For the CDR3, the DNA is TGTGCCAGCAGCTTAGGGTACGCCACTGAAGCTTTCTTT.

The CDR3 DNA reads TGTGCCAGCAGCTTAGGGGCTTCCTTAGGGGAGCTGTTTTTT. This codes for CASSLGASLGELFF. The chain joins TRBV11-3 to TRBJ2-2; unclear D gene. The CDR3 totals 14 residues. Looked up from germline, CDR1 is SGHNT and CDR2 is YENEEA. V was clipped by 1 base and J by 8 bases, with 11 bases between them.